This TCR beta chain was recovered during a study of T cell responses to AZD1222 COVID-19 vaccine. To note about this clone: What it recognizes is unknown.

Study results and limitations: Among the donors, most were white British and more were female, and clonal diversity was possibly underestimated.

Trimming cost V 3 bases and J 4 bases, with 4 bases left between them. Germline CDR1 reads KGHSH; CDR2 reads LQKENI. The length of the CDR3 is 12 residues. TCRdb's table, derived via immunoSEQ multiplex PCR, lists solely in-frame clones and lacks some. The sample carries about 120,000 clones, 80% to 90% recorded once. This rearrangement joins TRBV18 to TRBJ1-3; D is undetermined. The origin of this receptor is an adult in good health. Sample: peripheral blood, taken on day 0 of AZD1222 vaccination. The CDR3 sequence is CASSPDGNTIYF. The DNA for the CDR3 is TGTGCCAGCTCACCGGACGGAAACACCATATATTTT.